Listed here are 9 T cell receptor beta chains from one sample, sequenced in a study of cytomegalovirus exposure and HLA in healthy donors. Researchers ran the PCR with 60 Vbeta and 13 Jbeta primers. This table comes from immunoSEQ multiplex PCR, and its TCRdb copy is limited to in-frame clones, with some not included. This sample has about 160,000 clones, with roughly four fifths found just once. Sequenced sample: PBMCs. The receptors shown here come from a man aged 45-65 years in good health and CMV-seropositive.

The chain carries TRBV5-1 and TRBJ2-1; 14 nucleotides align to TRBD2. The CDR3 length is 17 residues. Germline trimming cut 4 bases from V and 7 bases from J; bases unmatched to any gene: 10. The germline gives CDR1 SGHRS, CDR2 YFSETQ. CDR3 protein: CASSVGGTSGSGNEQFF. Written as DNA, the CDR3 is TGCGCCAGCAGCGTAGGGGGGACTAGCGGGAGTGGAAATGAGCAGTTCTTC.

The CDR3: CASSPPAGVGNEQFF. The CDR3 bases are TGTGCCAGCAGCCCGCCGGCGGGGGTCGGCAATGAGCAGTTCTTC. The chain has TRBV5-6 and TRBJ2-1, with 7 positions matching TRBD2. The CDR3 consists of 15 residues. V gave up 4 bases and J gave up 6 bases; unmatched junction bases: 10. CDR1 and CDR2 from the germline V gene are SGHDT and YYEEEE.

The CDR3 is CASSWGRLGGYGYTF. CDR3 bases: TGTGCCAGCAGCTGGGGTCGATTAGGAGGCTATGGCTACACCTTC. J is TRBJ1-2 and V is TRBV7-8; D not resolved. In germline, CDR1 is SGHVS, CDR2 FQNEAQ. This CDR3 is built from 15 residues. The V and J ends lost 4 bases and 4 bases respectively, with 16 bases between them.

This chain joins TRBV9 and TRBJ1-2; 9 bases match TRBD1. Germline V gene sequence: CDR1 SGDLS, CDR2 YYNGEE. Unmatched junction bases numbered 7, after V lost 6 bases and J lost 4 bases. The CDR3 runs 14 residues. The CDR3 coding sequence is TGTGCCAGCAAGGAAGGACAGGGGCTCTATGGCTACACCTTC. Its protein is CASKEGQGLYGYTF.

The chain couples TRBV13 to TRBJ2-7, with TRBD1 matching 8 bases. CDR3 length: 15 amino acids. Trimming cost V 5 bases and J 1 base; bases outside gene matches: 7. Germline lookup yields CDR1 PRHDT and CDR2 FYEKMQ (reference sequence). CDR3 sequence: CASSPNGQGSYEQYF. CDR3 DNA sequence: TGTGCCAGCAGCCCAAATGGACAGGGTTCCTACGAGCAGTACTTC. The full variable domain, rest sourced from reference TRBV13 and TRBJ2-7, is AAGVIQSPRHLIKEKRETATLKCYPIPRHDTVYWYQQGPGQDPQFLISFYEKMQSDKGSIPDRFSAQQFSDYHSELNMSSLELGDSALYFCASSPNGQGSYEQYFGPGTRLTVT.

This rearrangement joins TRBV9 to TRBJ2-7, with no clear D. V dropped 0 bases and J dropped 1 base, with 8 bases sitting between them. The CDR3 covers 14 residues. Per the germline V gene, CDR1 is SGDLS and CDR2 is YYNGEE. CDR3 nucleotide sequence: TGTGCCAGCAGCGTAGGGCCGCAATCCTACGAGCAGTACTTC. It is translated as CASSVGPQSYEQYF.

The CDR3 region is CASSYATGAGNTIYF. The CDR3 nucleotides are TGTGCCAGCAGCTATGCGACAGGGGCCGGAAACACCATATATTTT. The gene calls are TRBV7-2 and TRBJ1-3, with TRBD1 matching over 8 bases. Per the germline V gene, CDR1 is SGHTA and CDR2 is FQGNSA. This CDR3 has 15 amino acids. J lost 4 bases, V lost 4 bases, and 6 bases had no gene match.

This clone was observed a handful of times. The rearrangement joins TRBV4-3 to TRBJ2-3; 15 positions match TRBD2. The CDR3 has 19 residues. Trimming removed 3 bases from V and 0 bases from J; junction bases left unmatched: 7. Germline V CDR1 and CDR2: LGHNA, YSLEER. CDR3 loop: CASSQGLAGGPLSTDTQYF. The CDR3 DNA sequence: TGCGCCAGCAGCCAGGGACTAGCGGGGGGTCCGTTGAGCACAGATACGCAGTATTTT.

V usage is TRBV5-3 and J usage is TRBJ1-5; the D is unclear. TRBV5-3 is reported as an ORF; its role is uncertain. Trimming shortened V by 1 base and J by 3 bases, and 8 bases separated the two germline ends. The CDR3 is 14 residues long. The CDR3 loop is CARSLIRFNQPQHF. In DNA form, the CDR3 reads TGTGCCAGAAGCTTGATTAGATTCAATCAGCCCCAGCATTTT.